A single sample is the source of the 21 T cell receptor beta chains below, sequenced in a study of T cell clones after liver transplantation. Libraries were prepared by immunoSEQ multiplex PCR; TCRdb keeps only in-frame clonotypes and omits some of them. The sample contains about 120,000 clones, about nine tenths of which appear only once. Sequenced here: CD4+ T cells from blood, sampled 12 months after liver transplant. These receptors all come from a human patient who received a liver transplant. Some T cells here may be from the graft donor.

In its sample, this clone was seen a few times. V usage is TRBV11-3 and J usage is TRBJ2-3, with D possibly matching TRBD1 (6 bases). The CDR3 consists of 18 residues. V was cut by 4 bases and J by 0 bases, with 20 bases left in between. Germline values: CDR1 SGHNT, CDR2 YENEEA. The CDR3 bases are TGTGCCAGCAGCTCACCTGCGACTCAGGGGCTGAGCACAGATACGCAGTATTTT. This encodes CASSSPATQGLSTDTQYF. Using reference TRBV11-3 and TRBJ2-3 for the parts outside the CDR3, the full variable domain is EAGVVQSPRYKIIEKKQPVAFWCNPISGHNTLYWYLQNLGQGPELLIRYENEEAVDDSQLPKDRFSAERLKGVDSTLKIQPAELGDSAVYLCASSSPATQGLSTDTQYFGPGTRLTVL.

V and J are TRBV5-1 and TRBJ2-1, with TRBD2 identical over 10 bases. This CDR3 has 15 residues. Germline CDR1 SGHRS, CDR2 YFSETQ. V trimming: 2 bases; J trimming: 2 bases; junction bases outside the gene matches: 1. The CDR3 DNA is TGCGCCAGCAGCTTAGCGGGAGGGGCCTACAATGAGCAGTTCTTC. It specifies CASSLAGGAYNEQFF.

This chain joins TRBV30 and TRBJ1-4; tentatively, D is TRBD1 (6 bases). Per the germline V gene, CDR1 is GTSNPN and CDR2 is SVGIG (reference sequence). Trimming cost V 2 bases and J 2 bases, with 15 bases left between them. The CDR3 spans 16 residues. CDR3 residues: CAWSLTGIRTNEKLFF. The CDR3 coding sequence is TGTGCCTGGAGTCTTACAGGGATTCGGACTAATGAAAAACTGTTTTTT. The complete variable domain, with remaining parts taken from reference TRBV30 and TRBJ1-4, reads SQTIHQWPATLVQPVGSPLSLECTVEGTSNPNLYWYRQAAGRGLQLLFYSVGIGQISSEVPQNLSASRPQDRQFILSSKKLLLSDSGFYLCAWSLTGIRTNEKLFFGSGTQLSVL.

This clone has just one count. The chain carries TRBV5-1 and TRBJ2-2, with unresolved D. Germline CDR1 reads SGHRS; CDR2 reads YFSETQ. This CDR3 has 13 amino acids. V lost 7 bases to trimming and J lost 4 bases, with 11 bases between them. CDR3 in DNA: TGCGCCAGCGTGGGTGGCGGCACCGGGGAGCTGTTTTTT. Protein product: CASVGGGTGELFF.

The rearrangement joins TRBV2 to TRBJ2-5; 14 nucleotides align to TRBD2. V dropped 5 bases and J dropped 4; count of bases not matched to a gene: 6. The CDR3 spans 16 residues. Per germline, CDR1 SNHLY and CDR2 FYNNEI. CDR3 coding DNA: TGTGCCAGCAGTAGAGGGACTAGCGGGAGTGGAGAGACCCAGTACTTC. This codes for CASSRGTSGSGETQYF.

The rearrangement uses TRBV5-4 and TRBJ1-2; D gene unclear. Trimming took off 4 bases at V and 1 base at J, with 11 bases between the two ends. CDR1 SGHNT and CDR2 YYREEE come from the germline V gene (reference sequence). This CDR3 comprises 14 residues. The CDR3: CASSPSRDNYGYTF. As DNA, the CDR3 is TGTGCCAGCAGCCCATCGCGGGATAACTATGGCTACACCTTC.

A single count supports this clone. V usage is TRBV5-1 and J usage is TRBJ2-5; 9 positions agree with TRBD2. V gave up 0 bases and J gave up 5 bases; unmatched junction bases: 8. CDR3 size: 16 residues. Per the germline V gene, CDR1 is SGHRS and CDR2 is YFSETQ. The CDR3 reads CASSLGGLAGSETQYF. CDR3 bases: TGCGCCAGCAGCTTGGGAGGGCTAGCGGGATCCGAGACCCAGTACTTC.

This clone was counted between two and nine times. The chain couples TRBV29-1 to TRBJ1-1; D is undetermined. CDR3 size: 11 residues. V lost 4 bases, J lost 4 bases, and 7 bases lay in between. Germline V gene data show CDR1 as SQVTM and CDR2 as ANQGSEA. This CDR3 is CSVVYSTEAFF. CDR3 nucleotide sequence: TGCAGCGTTGTGTATTCCACTGAAGCTTTCTTT. The full variable domain, its missing parts supplied by reference TRBV29-1 and TRBJ1-1, is SAVISQKPSRDICQRGTSLTIQCQVDSQVTMMFWYRQQPGQSLTLIATANQGSEATYESGFVIDKFPISRPNLTFSTLTVSNMSPEDSSIYLCSVVYSTEAFFGQGTRLTVV.

V usage is TRBV11-3 and J usage is TRBJ1-3; a weak D match, TRBD1 (5 bases). V lost 0 bases and J 0 bases, leaving 9 bases between the germline ends. The CDR3 consists of 16 residues. The V gene's germline CDR1 is SGHNT and CDR2 YENEEA. As DNA, the CDR3 is TGTGCCAGCAGCTTAGATGGGGCGACCTCTGGAAACACCATATATTTT. It codes for CASSLDGATSGNTIYF.

The gene calls are TRBV6-4 and TRBJ2-7; 9 bases match TRBD2. The CDR3 is 14 amino acids. Germline V lookup: CDR1 MRHNA, CDR2 SNTAGT. V was pared by 8 bases and J by 7 bases, with 12 bases of the junction left unmatched. CDR3 region: CASSRFGLAWEQYF. For the CDR3, the DNA is TGTGCCAGCTCCCGATTCGGACTAGCGTGGGAGCAGTACTTC.

This rearrangement joins TRBV25-1 to TRBJ2-7, with D possibly called TRBD1 or TRBD2 (5 bases each). V lost 8 bases and J lost 6, with 26 bases in between. Germline CDR1 MGHDK, CDR2 SYGVNS. There are 16 residues in the CDR3. CDR3 coding DNA: TGTGCCAGCTCCGCGCCAGGGACGCACCCCATTGCCGAGCAGTACTTC. It translates to CASSAPGTHPIAEQYF.

The rearrangement joins TRBV7-2 to TRBJ1-5; perhaps TRBD1 as D (5 bases). This CDR3 has 15 amino acids. Germline CDR1 is SGHTA and CDR2 is FQGNSA. The ends were cut back, 4 bases at V and 3 bases at J, with 13 bases in the middle. CDR3 nucleotide sequence: TGTGCCAGCAGCTCAAGCAGGGCTGACAATCAGCCCCAGCATTTT. Its protein is CASSSSRADNQPQHF.

The chain links TRBV6-6 to TRBJ2-1; no definite D call. Per germline, CDR1 MNHNY and CDR2 SVGAGI (reference sequence). This CDR3 has 13 residues. Trimming removed 6 bases from V and 5 bases from J, with 11 bases in between. The DNA of the CDR3 is TGTGCCAGCAGCCTAGACAAGGACAATGAGCAGTTCTTC. It translates to CASSLDKDNEQFF.

The chain has TRBV7-2 and TRBJ1-2; D might be TRBD1 (5 bases). Trimming took off 3 bases at V and 10 bases at J, with 12 bases between the two ends. Germline V gene lookup returns CDR1 SGHTA and CDR2 FQGNSA. This CDR3 region has 12 residues. The CDR3 sequence: CASSLGGRDYTF. In DNA form, the CDR3 reads TGTGCCAGCAGCTTGGGAGGCAGGGACTACACCTTC.

The rearrangement uses TRBV9 and TRBJ2-2, with D unresolved. The CDR3 is 15 amino acids. Germline CDR1 SGDLS, CDR2 YYNGEE. Trimming cost V 1 base and J 0 bases, with 7 bases left between them. CDR3 loop: CASSVLWANTGELFF. The CDR3 nucleotides read TGTGCCAGCAGCGTACTTTGGGCGAACACCGGGGAGCTGTTTTTT.

A single count supports this clone. This rearrangement joins TRBV5-1 to TRBJ1-1; 7 nucleotides match TRBD1. Germline trimming cut 4 bases from V and 1 base from J; bases unmatched to any gene: 7. Per the germline V gene, CDR1 is SGHRS and CDR2 is YFSETQ. The CDR3 extends over 15 amino acids. This CDR3 is CASSPSGQTNTEAFF. CDR3 bases: TGCGCCAGCAGCCCCTCGGGACAGACGAACACTGAAGCTTTCTTT.

The chain combines TRBV7-8 with TRBJ2-5; 9 bases map to TRBD1. Germline CDR1 and CDR2: SGHVS and FQNEAQ. CDR3 length equals 16 residues. V dropped 5 bases and J dropped 6; count of bases not matched to a gene: 13. The CDR3: CASSHAGQGTRKTQYF. The CDR3 coding sequence is TGTGCCAGCAGCCATGCGGGACAGGGAACCAGAAAGACCCAGTACTTC.

J is TRBJ2-1 and V is TRBV11-3, with D possibly matching TRBD2 (6 bases). The ends were cut back, 3 bases at V and 3 bases at J, with 12 bases in the middle. Germline V lookup: CDR1 SGHNT, CDR2 YENEEA. The CDR3 consists of 15 residues. The CDR3 DNA is TGTGCCAGCAGCTTTCGGGAGCCCTTCTACAATGAGCAGTTCTTC. Its protein is CASSFREPFYNEQFF.

The chain carries TRBV11-2 and TRBJ2-3; TRBD2 agrees at 13 bases. Germline values: CDR1 SGHAT, CDR2 FQNNGV. Losses at the gene ends were 1 base for V and 6 bases for J; bases not matched to a gene: 10. The CDR3 extends over 18 amino acids. CDR3 amino acids: CASSLGSYSTSGRDTQYF. In nucleotides, the CDR3 is TGTGCCAGCAGCTTAGGATCCTACTCGACTAGCGGGAGGGATACGCAGTATTTT.

This chain links TRBV19 with TRBJ1-5, with D perhaps TRBD1 (6 bases). The germline gives CDR1 LNHDA, CDR2 SQIVND (reference sequence). The CDR3 is made up of 15 amino acids. V shed 3 bases and J shed 6 bases, with 15 bases lying between them. CDR3 bases: TGTGCCAGTAGTATCGGACAGACTTTCGGTCAGCCCCAGCATTTT. It is translated as CASSIGQTFGQPQHF.

This chain joins TRBV29-1 and TRBJ2-3; D call uncertain. V lost 7 bases to trimming and J lost 5 bases, with 7 bases between them. Per germline, CDR1 SQVTM and CDR2 ANQGSEA. CDR3 length: 10 amino acids. The CDR3 reads CSAAGDTQYF. CDR3 bases: TGCAGCGCAGCTGGAGATACGCAGTATTTT.